What follows describes a single TCR beta chain. Antigen unknown. The data belong to a study of Ad26.COV2.S vaccination and SARS-CoV-2 variants. About the research overall: As a participant in COV1001, the donor was in the Ad26.COV2.S trial arm. Ad26.COV2.S, an intramuscular injection, was given once or twice 56 days apart. The study, taken as a whole, reports: In TCR breadth and depth analyses, total T cell responses may have been underestimated.

Assay: immunoSEQ multiplex PCR; the TCRdb copy retains only in-frame clones and omits some. The repertoire holds approximately 400,000 clones, with about 85% as singletons. Treatment meaning: about 20 received Ad26.COV2.S at low or high dose, single or two shots; roughly 5 received placebo; per-sample allocation not given. The samples were gathered on day 63 after the first injection of vaccine or placebo. V shed 3 bases, J shed 7 bases, and the junction held 6 bases outside the gene matches. Germline lookup yields CDR1 SGHNT and CDR2 YYREEE (reference sequence). This CDR3 is built from 14 residues. The sequencing here drew on peripheral blood, taken in a trial of Ad26.COV2.S vaccine versus placebo. The TCR sequence derives from a person between 18 and 65 years old who received the Ad26.COV2.S COVID-19 vaccine or a placebo. The chain employs TRBV5-4 and TRBJ2-1; 8 bases are a match to TRBD2. This CDR3 reads CASSSREGLNEQFF. Here the CDR3 DNA reads TGTGCCAGCAGCTCCCGGGAGGGCCTAAATGAGCAGTTCTTC.